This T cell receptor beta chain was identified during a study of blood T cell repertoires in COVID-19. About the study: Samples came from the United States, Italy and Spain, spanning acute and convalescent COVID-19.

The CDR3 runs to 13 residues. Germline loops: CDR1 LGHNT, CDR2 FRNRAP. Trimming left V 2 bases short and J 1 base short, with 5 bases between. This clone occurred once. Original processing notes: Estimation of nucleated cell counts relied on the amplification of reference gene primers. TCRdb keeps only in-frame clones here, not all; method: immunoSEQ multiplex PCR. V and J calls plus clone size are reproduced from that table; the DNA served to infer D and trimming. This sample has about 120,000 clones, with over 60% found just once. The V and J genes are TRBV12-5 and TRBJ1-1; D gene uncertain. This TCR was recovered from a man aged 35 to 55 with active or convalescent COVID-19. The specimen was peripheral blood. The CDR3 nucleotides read TGTGCTAGTGGTTTGCTAAGGAACACTGAAGCTTTCTTT. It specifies CASGLLRNTEAFF.